The 13 T cell receptor beta chains listed next were all sequenced from one sample in a study of cytomegalovirus exposure and HLA in healthy donors (dated 2017 in TCRdb). The method behind the library was the immunoSEQ multiplex PCR assay. The multiplex PCR relied on a mix of 60 forward primers for TCR Vbeta segments and 13 reverse primers for TCR Jbeta segments. The table comes from immuneACCESS by way of TCRdb, which keeps in-frame sequences with V and J called. Part of the clones is missing from these tables; in studies checked, under half for an unresolved V gene and the rest for unknown reasons. This sample gives about 87,000 clones in total; under 9% of them show up just once. Of the sample, about 2.5% is held by the ten largest clones. The sequenced sample was PBMCs. Receptor source: a man in his fifties or sixties in good health and CMV-seronegative.

This clone was picked up a small number of times. The CDR3 sequence is CASSLGGVIHEQYF. CDR3 DNA sequence: TGTGCCAGCAGCTTAGGTGGAGTTATCCACGAGCAGTACTTC. The chain links TRBV7-2 to TRBJ2-7; the D is unclear. With 1 base removed from V and 5 bases from J, the gap between germline ends came to 12 bases. Germline CDR1 is SGHTA and CDR2 is FQGNSA. There are 14 residues in the CDR3. Looking up the rest from reference TRBV7-2 and TRBJ2-7 gives the full variable domain: GAGVSQSPSNKVTEKGKDVELRCDPISGHTALYWYRQSLGQGLEFLIYFQGNSAPDKSGLPSDRFSAERTGGSVSTLTIQRTQQEDSAVYLCASSLGGVIHEQYFGPGTRLTVT.

This clone was detected only a few times. This chain uses TRBV28 with TRBJ1-2; a possible D gene is TRBD1 (6 bases). The CDR3 extends over 13 amino acids. The V gene's germline CDR1 is MDHEN and CDR2 SYDVKM. V lost 5 bases and J 8 bases, leaving 15 bases between the germline ends. CDR3 nucleotides: TGTGCCAGCAGTCCCGGGGACAAAATGGGCTACACCTTC. It is translated as CASSPGDKMGYTF.

V and J are TRBV9 and TRBJ2-1, with TRBD2 identical over 8 bases. V gave up 7 bases and J gave up 2 bases; unmatched junction bases: 8. This CDR3 spans 15 amino acids. The germline V gene encodes CDR1 SGDLS and CDR2 YYNGEE. The CDR3 protein is CASASGGAAYNEQFF. The CDR3 bases are TGTGCCAGCGCTTCGGGAGGGGCCGCCTACAATGAGCAGTTCTTC. Drawing the rest from reference TRBV9 and TRBJ2-1, the complete variable domain is DSGVTQTPKHLITATGQRVTLRCSPRSGDLSVYWYQQSLDQGLQFLIQYYNGEERAKGNILERFSAQQFPDLHSELNLSSLELGDSALYFCASASGGAAYNEQFFGPGTRLTVL.

The rearrangement links TRBV5-1 to TRBJ2-2; no definite D call. V lost 0 bases, J lost 3 bases, and 6 bases lay in between. The length of the CDR3 is 14 residues. Germline V gives CDR1 SGHRS, CDR2 YFSETQ. The CDR3: CASSLAGDTGELFF. CDR3 in DNA: TGCGCCAGCAGCTTGGCAGGCGACACCGGGGAGCTGTTTTTT. Drawing the rest from reference TRBV5-1 and TRBJ2-2, the complete variable domain is KAGVTQTPRYLIKTRGQQVTLSCSPISGHRSVSWYQQTPGQGLQFLFEYFSETQRNKGNFPGRFSGRQFSNSRSEMNVSTLELGDSALYLCASSLAGDTGELFFGEGSRLTVL.

This clone has a handful of counts. The rearrangement joins TRBV6-4 to TRBJ2-5; 8 positions match TRBD1. CDR1 MRHNA and CDR2 SNTAGT come from the germline V gene. This CDR3 has 19 residues. V trimming: 0 bases; J trimming: 4 bases; junction bases outside the gene matches: 16. CDR3 amino acids: CASSDSGRGFRGLRETQYF. The DNA for the CDR3 is TGTGCCAGCAGTGACTCGGGGCGTGGATTCAGGGGGCTGCGAGAGACCCAGTACTTC.

V is TRBV5-4 and J is TRBJ1-5; D is uncertain. Deletions cut 0 bases from V and 9 bases from J, with 13 bases between. The CDR3 is made up of 14 amino acids. From germline, CDR1 is SGHNT and CDR2 YYREEE (reference sequence). The CDR3 reads CASSLGTQEGPQHF. CDR3 coding DNA: TGTGCCAGCAGCTTGGGGACGCAAGAGGGGCCCCAGCATTTT.

This clone showed up just a few times. The gene calls are TRBV28 and TRBJ1-3, with D uncertain. The V gene lost 7 bases and the J gene lost 8 bases, with 9 bases spanning the gap. The CDR3 covers 11 residues. Germline V gene lookup returns CDR1 MDHEN and CDR2 SYDVKM. CDR3 sequence reads: CASTFGDTIYF. CDR3 sequence (DNA): TGTGCCAGCACCTTCGGGGACACCATATATTTT. Filled out from reference TRBV28 and TRBJ1-3, the complete variable domain reads DVKVTQSSRYLVKRTGEKVFLECVQDMDHENMFWYRQDPGLGLRLIYFSYDVKMKEKGDIPEGYSVSREKKERFSLILESASTNQTSMYLCASTFGDTIYFGEGSWLTVV.

This clone was seen a few times. V usage is TRBV29-1 and J usage is TRBJ2-1; maybe TRBD2 (7 bases). Germline CDR1 SQVTM, CDR2 ANQGSEA. The CDR3 loop spans 14 amino acids. V lost 2 bases and J lost 7, with 15 bases in between. CDR3 DNA: TGCAGCGTTGAAAGGGGGGGGCGCAAGAATGAGCAGTTCTTC. As protein: CSVERGGRKNEQFF.

Here the CDR3 DNA reads TGTGCCAGTATGGTAAGGGCGGGAGACCACAATGAGCAGTTCTTC. Its protein product is CASMVRAGDHNEQFF. V is TRBV19 and J is TRBJ2-1; TRBD2 agrees at 7 bases. With 7 bases clipped from V and 5 bases from J, the junction kept 11 bases outside the gene matches. The germline gives CDR1 LNHDA, CDR2 SQIVND (reference sequence). The length of the CDR3 is 15 residues.

The CDR3 reads CASRTGTSNEQFF. CDR3 in DNA: TGTGCCAGCAGGACCGGGACTTCGAATGAGCAGTTCTTC. V is TRBV5-4 and J is TRBJ2-1, with D possibly TRBD2 on 6 matching bases. The CDR3 has 13 amino acids. Trimming pared 5 bases from V and 7 bases from J, leaving 13 bases between. CDR1 is SGHNT, CDR2 YYREEE, per germline (reference sequence).

The J gene is TRBJ2-7, the V gene TRBV2; 9 bases map to TRBD1. This CDR3 has 12 amino acids. Germline V gives CDR1 SNHLY, CDR2 FYNNEI. V shed 6 bases, J shed 8 bases, and the junction held 5 bases outside the gene matches. Here the CDR3 reads CASRGQGLKQYF. CDR3 DNA: TGTGCCAGCAGGGGACAGGGCCTGAAGCAGTACTTC.

The genes are TRBV4-1 and TRBJ1-1, with D unclear. CDR3 length equals 16 residues. CDR1 and CDR2 from the germline V gene are MGHRA and YSYEKL. V dropped 0 bases and J dropped 0 bases, with 11 bases sitting between them. The DNA of the CDR3 is TGCGCCAGCAGCCAAGATAGCGCAGTCCTGAACACTGAAGCTTTCTTT. It translates to CASSQDSAVLNTEAFF.

This clone was detected only a few times. The CDR3 sequence is CASTTSREAFF. CDR3 DNA sequence: TGTGCCAGCACTACTAGCAGGGAAGCTTTCTTT. The chain combines TRBV28 with TRBJ1-1; no clear D. Trimming removed 7 bases at V and 8 bases at J, with 11 bases between. CDR3 length: 11 residues. Looked up from germline, CDR1 is MDHEN and CDR2 is SYDVKM.